This TCR beta chain was identified during a study of cytomegalovirus exposure and HLA in healthy donors. General observations from the study: It was reportedly the case that the classifier diagnosed cytomegalovirus status with high specificity and sensitivity.

This clone has just one count. Its antigen is unknown. This CDR3 has 13 residues. The V gene lost 7 bases and the J gene lost 2 bases, with 14 bases spanning the gap. In germline, CDR1 is SQVTM, CDR2 ANQGSEA. Using immunoSEQ multiplex PCR, the repertoire was profiled, and TCRdb retains in-frame clones only, with some absent. The sample lists about 67,000 clones, around 95% occurring once. The source material was PBMCs. The TCR originated in a young woman in good health and CMV-seronegative. The chain links TRBV29-1 to TRBJ2-5; TRBD1 is a possible D gene (5 bases). CDR3 loop: CSAQGDIQETQYF. The CDR3 coding sequence is TGCAGCGCCCAAGGGGATATACAAGAGACCCAGTACTTC.